Below, 16 T cell receptor beta chains from the same sample are listed, as sequenced in a study of T cell responses to AZD1222 COVID-19 vaccine (dated by TCRdb to the early 2020s). The library was made by the immunoSEQ multiplex PCR assay. TCRdb obtained this table from immuneACCESS and retained in-frame rearrangements with V and J assigned. These tables miss some clones; where compared with another copy, unresolved V genes account for less than half of the shortfall, and the remainder is unexplained. This sample holds roughly 120,000 clones; approximately 92% were observed only once. The biggest ten clones account for about 14% of the sample. The time point tag for this specimen amounts to: baseline before first vaccination. Material: peripheral blood, obtained on day 0 of AZD1222 vaccination. These receptors were taken from an adult in good health.

The sample holds a few counts of this clone. The chain links TRBV29-1 to TRBJ1-5; the D is unclear. The V gene lost 5 bases and the J gene lost 4 bases, with 9 bases spanning the gap. Germline V gene sequence: CDR1 SQVTM, CDR2 ANQGSEA. The CDR3 contains 12 residues. CDR3 DNA sequence: TGCAGCGTTAAAACAGAGAATCAGCCCCAGCATTTT. Its protein is CSVKTENQPQHF.

The chain couples TRBV27 to TRBJ1-1, with a weak D call TRBD1 (6 bases). Germline V lookup: CDR1 MNHEY, CDR2 SMNVEV (reference sequence). V gave up 1 base and J gave up 1 base, with 19 bases separating them. This CDR3 spans 18 amino acids. Written as DNA, the CDR3 is TGTGCCAGCAGTTTATGGAAAGTTTTCGGGACACCGAACACTGAAGCTTTCTTT. This encodes CASSLWKVFGTPNTEAFF.

The genes are TRBV12-2 and TRBJ1-1; the table gives TRBD1 as D, unverified against the DNA. TRBV12-2 is annotated as a pseudogene. This CDR3 has 18 residues. The CDR3 reads CASRRQDREAVKCTEAFF. The CDR3 DNA follows: TGTGCAAGTCGCCGACAGGACAGGGAGGCGGTTAAGTGCACTGAAGCTTTCTTT.

A remark on this clone: This specimen includes other DNA sequences encoding the same CDR3. The chain carries TRBV7-2 and TRBJ1-3, with D unclear. Germline V gene data show CDR1 as SGHTA and CDR2 as FQGNSA. This CDR3 region has 14 residues. Deletions cut 5 bases from V and 1 base from J, with 9 bases between. CDR3 bases: TGTGCCAGCAGCCCGATAGGGTCTGGAAACACCATATATTTT. This codes for CASSPIGSGNTIYF.

The chain carries TRBV28 and TRBJ1-2; 11 bases agree with TRBD1. Trimming cost V 6 bases and J 7 bases; bases outside gene matches: 7. Germline V gene lookup returns CDR1 MDHEN and CDR2 SYDVKM. The CDR3 totals 14 residues. The CDR3 region is CASRGTGGAIGYTF. CDR3 bases: TGTGCCAGCAGAGGGACAGGGGGTGCGATTGGCTACACCTTC.

The chain links TRBV28 to TRBJ2-7; unclear D gene. Germline assignment: CDR1 MDHEN and CDR2 SYDVKM. There are 14 residues in the CDR3. V was clipped by 4 bases and J by 4 bases, with 14 bases between them. CDR3 sequence (DNA): TGTGCCAGCAGTTCCGGGTCACCCTTTTACGAGCAGTACTTC. Its protein product is CASSSGSPFYEQYF.

The V call is TRBV7-2, the J call TRBJ2-7, with TRBD2 matching 13 bases. This CDR3 has 18 residues. The germline gives CDR1 SGHTA, CDR2 FQGNSA. The trim removed 4 bases at V and 0 bases at J, leaving 9 bases unmatched. This CDR3 reads CASSSGLAGRISSYEQYF. As DNA, the CDR3 is TGTGCCAGCAGCTCGGGACTAGCGGGGAGGATCAGCTCCTACGAGCAGTACTTC.

V and J are TRBV6-5 and TRBJ2-3; D is undetermined. The CDR3 covers 16 residues. Germline loops: CDR1 MNHEY, CDR2 SVGAGI. V shed 2 bases and J shed 1 base, with 13 bases lying between them. CDR3 loop: CASSYPSEQGTDTQYF. CDR3 coding DNA: TGTGCCAGCAGTTACCCGTCTGAGCAAGGCACAGATACGCAGTATTTT.

The CDR3 DNA reads TGTGCCAGTAGTCTCACCTCCCCAGGGTCCGAGCAGTACTTC. It is translated as CASSLTSPGSEQYF. The chain links TRBV19 to TRBJ2-7; TRBD1 is a possible D gene (5 bases). V was shortened by 5 bases and J by 6 bases, with 17 bases between the two germline ends. This CDR3 is built from 14 residues. Germline CDR1 LNHDA, CDR2 SQIVND (reference sequence). Full variable domain (missing parts from reference TRBV19 and TRBJ2-7): DGGITQSPKYLFRKEGQNVTLSCEQNLNHDAMYWYRQDPGQGLRLIYYSQIVNDFQKGDIAEGYSVSREKKESFPLTVTSAQKNPTAFYLCASSLTSPGSEQYFGPGTRLTVT.

The chain uses TRBV5-5 and TRBJ1-1; D not certain. Trimming left V 4 bases short and J 11 bases short, with 12 bases between. This CDR3 contains 11 residues. Germline values: CDR1 SGHKS, CDR2 YYEKEE (reference sequence). The CDR3 bases are TGTGCCAGCAGCCCGGAGGGCGATGCTTTCTTT. It yields the protein CASSPEGDAFF.

The gene calls are TRBV5-8 and TRBJ1-6; D remains ambiguous. V lost 4 bases, J lost 6 bases, and 14 bases lay in between. This CDR3 comprises 15 residues. CDR1 SGHTS and CDR2 YDEGEE come from the germline V gene. CDR3 bases: TGTGCCAGCAGCCTGAGCAGGAGATCTAATTCACCCCTCCACTTT. Its protein is CASSLSRRSNSPLHF.

The chain links TRBV4-3 to TRBJ2-3; maybe TRBD1 (5 bases). Trimming took off 0 bases at V and 7 bases at J, with 20 bases between the two ends. There are 17 residues in the CDR3. From germline, CDR1 is LGHNA and CDR2 YSLEER. CDR3 loop: CASSQDLTPKSGHTQYF. CDR3 DNA sequence: TGCGCCAGCAGCCAAGATCTTACCCCCAAATCAGGGCATACGCAGTATTTT.

The chain couples TRBV28 to TRBJ2-3; 11 bases are a match to TRBD2. Germline lookup yields CDR1 MDHEN and CDR2 SYDVKM. The V and J ends lost 4 bases and 4 bases, in that order; junction bases with no gene match: 13. This CDR3 has 18 amino acids. The CDR3 protein is CASSSSGLAGRGSDTQYF. The CDR3, as DNA: TGTGCCAGCAGTTCTAGCGGACTAGCGGGCCGGGGTTCAGATACGCAGTATTTT.

The chain employs TRBV7-9 and TRBJ1-3, with unresolved D. This CDR3 has 16 residues. In germline, CDR1 is SEHNR, CDR2 FQNEAQ (reference sequence). Deletions cut 7 bases from V and 4 bases from J, with 20 bases between. CDR3 region: CASTYLGPKAGNTIYF. The CDR3 DNA is TGTGCCAGCACCTACCTAGGGCCAAAGGCGGGAAACACCATATATTTT.

The chain carries TRBV28 and TRBJ2-3, with 7 bases aligning to TRBD2. This CDR3 has 19 amino acids. CDR1 MDHEN and CDR2 SYDVKM come from the germline V gene. V lost 5 bases to trimming and J lost 6 bases; unmatched junction nucleotides: 23. Here the CDR3 reads CASSLRLLESGIGSDTQYF. In DNA, the CDR3 is TGTGCCAGCAGTCTCCGCCTGCTTGAGAGCGGGATCGGTAGCGATACGCAGTATTTT.

The rearrangement uses TRBV6-1 and TRBJ2-7; D gene ambiguous. This CDR3 contains 12 residues. Germline CDR1 MNHNS, CDR2 SASEGT. V was pared by 5 bases and J by 1 base, with 6 bases between. CDR3 coding DNA: TGTGCCAGCAGTCAAGATTCCTACGAGCAGTACTTC. This translates into CASSQDSYEQYF.